One sample yielded the 9 T cell receptor beta chains listed below, sequenced in a study of post-analysis software for immune sequencing data. Incorporated into the TCR beta cDNA libraries were unique molecular identifiers, which served to reduce PCR and sequencing biases. MiXCR, applied by TCRdb to the PCR reads, yields one record per CDR3 protein. This sample has roughly 150,000 distinct CDR3 sequences, with around 36% found just once. The specimen was blood, collected after autologous hematopoietic stem cell transplantation. The receptors come from a girl between 10 and 17 years old with multiple sclerosis.

In this sample, this clonotype is medium-sized. CDR3 coding DNA: TGCAGCGTTGAAGTGGGGGGGGGCATTCAGTACTTC. This translates into CSVEVGGGIQYF. The V and J genes are TRBV29-1 and TRBJ2-4; 7 bases are a match to TRBD2. V gave up 1 base and J gave up 9 bases; unmatched junction bases: 3. The CDR3 has 12 amino acids. Germline V gives CDR1 SQVTM, CDR2 ANQGSEA.

The chain carries TRBV30 and TRBJ1-5; D remains ambiguous. The V end was cut by 2 bases, the J end by 4 bases, with 6 bases between. The CDR3 covers 12 residues. Per germline, CDR1 GTSNPN and CDR2 SVGIG (reference sequence). CDR3 in DNA: TGTGCCTGGAGTAGTGGGAATCAGCCCCAGCATTTT. This gives the protein CAWSSGNQPQHF.

This chain connects TRBV7-2 to TRBJ2-7; 14 nucleotides line up with TRBD2. The CDR3 is made up of 14 amino acids. V lost 4 bases and J lost 6; bases outside the gene matches: 2. Per germline, CDR1 SGHTA and CDR2 FQGNSA. The chain's CDR3 is CASSWTSGRSEQYF. The CDR3 DNA sequence: TGTGCCAGCAGCTGGACTAGCGGGAGGAGCGAGCAGTACTTC.

Concerning this clonotype itself: This likely comes from a read error, as the CDR3 has no conserved phenylalanine or tryptophan at its end. The DNA is omitted, as the CDR3 cannot be located on it reliably, and the CDR3 follows TCRdb's listing. The chain joins TRBV27 to TRBJ2-1; the table's D gene call, TRBD2, was not cross checked with the DNA. From germline, CDR1 is MNHEY and CDR2 SMNVEV (reference sequence). Including both end residues, the CDR3 is 10 amino acids long. The CDR3 reads CASKLGTSSY.

This clonotype was found a few times. The chain joins TRBV2 to TRBJ2-3; 8 bases align to TRBD2. V dropped 2 bases and J dropped 5; count of bases not matched to a gene: 6. The germline V gene has CDR1 SNHLY and CDR2 FYNNEI. The CDR3 has 15 residues. CDR3 nucleotide sequence: TGTGCCAGCAGTGAAACAGCGGGAGAGATAGATACGCAGTATTTT. Translation: CASSETAGEIDTQYF.

This clonotype was observed a few times. The chain joins TRBV20-1 to TRBJ2-3; no clear D gene. Trimming pared 1 base from V and 4 bases from J, leaving 12 bases between. Germline V gives CDR1 DFQATT, CDR2 SNEGSKA (reference sequence). The CDR3 spans 14 residues. The CDR3 reads CSARAPASPDTQYF. As DNA, the CDR3 is TGCAGTGCTAGAGCCCCCGCTAGTCCAGATACGCAGTATTTT.

This clonotype has only a few counts. This may arise from a read error, as a much more abundant clone is one base away. This chain uses TRBV6-1 with TRBJ2-1, with 7 bases identical to TRBD2. Trimming removed 2 bases from V and 7 bases from J; junction bases left unmatched: 8. Germline-derived CDR1 and CDR2 are MNHNS and SASEGT. The length of the CDR3 is 15 residues. As DNA, the CDR3 is TGTGCCAGCAGTGAAAACGGGGAGGGCAGAAATGAGCAGTTCTTC. It is translated as CASSENGEGRNEQFF.

This clonotype was counted a few times. A much larger clone differs by one base, so this may be a read error. The V gene is TRBV7-2, the J gene TRBJ2-7; TRBD2 matches 9 bases. CDR1 SGHTA and CDR2 FQGNSA come from the germline V gene. The CDR3 is made up of 15 amino acids. With V trimmed by 1 base and J by 3 bases, 4 bases remained unmatched. CDR3 protein: CASSLGGTSCYEQYF. CDR3 DNA: TGTGCCAGCAGCTTAGGAGGGACTAGCTGCTACGAGCAGTACTTC. Together with reference TRBV7-2 and TRBJ2-7, the CDR3 gives the full variable domain: GAGVSQSPSNKVTEKGKDVELRCDPISGHTALYWYRQSLGQGLEFLIYFQGNSAPDKSGLPSDRFSAERTGGSVSTLTIQRTQQEDSAVYLCASSLGGTSCYEQYFGPGTRLTVT.

The chain employs TRBV19 and TRBJ2-7; D might be TRBD2 (5 bases). The ends were cut back, 3 bases at V and 4 bases at J, with 13 bases in the middle. The CDR3 loop spans 14 amino acids. CDR1 and CDR2 (germline): LNHDA, SQIVND (reference sequence). The CDR3 coding sequence is TGTGCCAGTAGTATCATCTCGGGGAGTTACGAGCAGTACTTC. Protein product: CASSIISGSYEQYF.